This TCR beta chain appears in the sequencing data of a study of blood T cell repertoires in COVID-19. Study in general: There were acute and convalescent COVID-19 samples, and they came from the United States, Italy and Spain. Nucleic acid was either cDNA or gDNA, and it came from T cells, B-cell-depleted T cells, or PBMCs.

Generated by immunoSEQ multiplex PCR, the TCRdb table keeps only in-frame clones and is missing some. This table holds 150,000 to 190,000 clones, about 85% found once. The Seattle patients joined while their infection was active and were tracked longitudinally afterward. The CDR3 sequence is 18 residues long. Germline trimming cut 2 bases from V and 4 bases from J; bases unmatched to any gene: 10. Germline CDR1 and CDR2: LGHNT and FRNRAP. This chain links TRBV12-5 with TRBJ1-5; 11 nucleotides align to TRBD1. The sequenced material came from peripheral blood. This TCR was sampled from a woman aged 55-70 years with COVID-19, enrolled during active disease. CDR3 in DNA: TGTGCTAGTGGTTTGCCCCTGGGGGGACAGGGGGGTAATCAGCCCCAGCATTTT. Translation: CASGLPLGGQGGNQPQHF.